The clone carrying this T cell receptor (beta chain) showed up many times. The antigen remains unidentified. The sample is drawn from a study of T cells in Graves' hyperthyroidism and ophthalmopathy. Background on the study: Initial diagnosis, before any treatment, was when peripheral blood was collected. Study results and caveats: In the analysis, a 13 V-J model separated ophthalmopathy from stable hyperthyroidism.

Amplification yielded TCR beta CDR3 regions, with RNA transcripts as the source. First-round RT-PCR with HTBI primers amplified the TCR CDR3 region. MiXCR, applied by TCRdb to the multiplex PCR reads, yields one record per CDR3 protein. The profile shows around 300,000 distinct CDR3 sequences, 13% of them singletons. The CDR3 runs 13 residues. Trimming removed 3 bases from V and 5 bases from J, with 10 bases in between. Germline CDR1 reads SNHLY; CDR2 reads FYNNEI. The sequenced sample was blood. The TCR was taken from a woman between 25 and 40 years old with Graves' hyperthyroidism that later progressed to Graves' ophthalmopathy. This sequence joins TRBV2 and TRBJ1-1, with D unresolved. The CDR3: CASSEVPGTEAFF. CDR3 sequence (DNA): TGTGCCAGCAGTGAGGTCCCTGGGACTGAAGCTTTCTTT.